The sequence of this TCR beta chain was determined in a study of T-cell reconstitution after alpha-beta-depleted transplantation in children (dated by TCRdb to 2016 to 2017). For the study in its entirety: T-cell immune reconstitution after TCRalphabeta/CD19-depleted allogeneic hematopoietic cell transplantation in children was quantitatively tracked in the study by means of TCR repertoire profiling.

Per the publication, the treatment or condition label means: allogeneic hematopoietic cell transplantation with graft depleted of TCRalphabeta T cells and CD19 B cells. The transplant recipients were children given TCRalphabeta/CD19-depleted allogeneic hematopoietic cell grafts. V loses 10 bases at its end and J loses 2 bases; junction bases beyond the gene matches: 5. The germline V gene encodes CDR1 KGHDR and CDR2 SFDVKD. The CDR3 covers 14 residues, taking in both the cysteine and the phenylalanine. This entry keeps only the CDR3 DNA: 42 bases, framed from base 1. Worth noting for this clonotype: Its antigen specificity is not known. Base qualities are not provided; no much larger clone lies one nucleotide away.

Results the study describes overall, beyond this receptor: In some patients, the high TCRbeta diversity seen at day 60 was put down to recipient T cells and intrathymic progenitors that had survived conditioning. The frequencies of hyperexpanded clones fell over the following months, and after one year, T-cell counts and TCRbeta diversity were mostly attributed to newly produced T cells. Apparently early alphabetaT-cell count recovery about two months after transplant reportedly relied on only several hundred rapidly expanded clones derived from non-depleted graft cells.

Library prep was done by PCR. The reads were generated on an Illumina HiSeq 2500. TCR libraries were prepared with molecular barcoding, using unique molecular identifiers to normalize TCRbeta repertoire quantification. The raw public reads went through TCRdb reprocessing: fastp at Q25, MiXCR clone calling, in-frame beta chains kept. One record per CDR3 amino acid sequence lists the most common genes and DNA. This sample comprises 500,000 to 750,000 distinct CDR3 sequences, 25% to 30% of them detected only once. The top ten hold approximately 39% of the sample. The sequenced sample was PBMCs, obtained before TCRalphabeta/CD19-depleted stem cell transplant. The V and J genes are TRBV24-1 and TRBJ2-1; 9 nucleotides in the junction match TRBD1. The receptor was derived from a boy younger than two with Wiskott-Aldrich syndrome, due to receive a stem cell transplant. The nucleotide sequence reads as follows: TGTGCCACTGTGGACAGGGGTCCCTACAATGAGCAGTTCTTC. This encodes CATVDRGPYNEQFF.